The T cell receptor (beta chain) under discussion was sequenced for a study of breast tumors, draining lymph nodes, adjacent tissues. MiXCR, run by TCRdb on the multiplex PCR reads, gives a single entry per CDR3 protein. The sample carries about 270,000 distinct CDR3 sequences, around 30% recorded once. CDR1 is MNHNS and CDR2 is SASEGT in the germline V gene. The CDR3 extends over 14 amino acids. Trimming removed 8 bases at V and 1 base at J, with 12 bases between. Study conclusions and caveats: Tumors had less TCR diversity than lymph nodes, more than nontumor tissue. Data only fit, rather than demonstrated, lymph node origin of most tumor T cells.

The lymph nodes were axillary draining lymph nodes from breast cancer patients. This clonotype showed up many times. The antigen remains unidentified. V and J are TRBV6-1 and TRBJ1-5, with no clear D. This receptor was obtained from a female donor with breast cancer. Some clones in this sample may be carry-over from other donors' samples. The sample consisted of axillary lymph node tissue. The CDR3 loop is CASEESFSNQPQHF. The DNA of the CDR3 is TGTGCCAGCGAGGAAAGTTTCAGCAATCAGCCCCAGCATTTT.